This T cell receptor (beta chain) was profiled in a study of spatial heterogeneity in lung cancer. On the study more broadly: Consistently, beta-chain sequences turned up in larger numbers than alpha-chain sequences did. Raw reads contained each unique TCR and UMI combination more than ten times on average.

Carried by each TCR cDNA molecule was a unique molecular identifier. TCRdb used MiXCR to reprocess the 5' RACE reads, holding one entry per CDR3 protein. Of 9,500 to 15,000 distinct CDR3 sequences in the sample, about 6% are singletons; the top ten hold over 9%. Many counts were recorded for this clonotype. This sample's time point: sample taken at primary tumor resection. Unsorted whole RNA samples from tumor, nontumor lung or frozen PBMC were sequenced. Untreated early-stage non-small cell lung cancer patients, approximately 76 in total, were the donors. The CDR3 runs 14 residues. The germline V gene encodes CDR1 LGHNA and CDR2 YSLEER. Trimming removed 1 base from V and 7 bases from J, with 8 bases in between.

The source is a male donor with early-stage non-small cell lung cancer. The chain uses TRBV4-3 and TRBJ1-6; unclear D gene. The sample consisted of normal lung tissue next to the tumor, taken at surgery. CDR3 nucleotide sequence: TGCGCCAGCAGCCAAGCGGGAGGGAATTCACCCCTCCACTTT. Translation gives CASSQAGGNSPLHF.